The 22 T cell receptor beta chains reported below all come from one sample, sequenced in a study of blood T cells in healthy people across ages. The use of a sample-barcoded 5' primer and a J-beta primer mix characterized a second PCR of about 7 to 12 cycles. Each CDR3 protein gets one entry after TCRdb re-called the 5' RACE reads with MiXCR. Of 600,000 to 900,000 distinct CDR3 sequences listed, more than 25% are singletons. The data also belong to a second study, concerning T cells of mothers and their children.

Sequenced: blood. All receptors come from a boy aged 10-17 years in good health.

The chain couples TRBV3-1 to TRBJ2-3, with D possibly being TRBD2 (5 bases). V was pared by 4 bases and J by 4 bases, with 12 bases between. The CDR3 extends over 14 amino acids. The germline gives CDR1 LGHDT, CDR2 YNNKEL (reference sequence). The chain's CDR3 is CASSPTRLADTQYF. The CDR3 DNA reads TGTGCCAGCAGCCCAACTAGATTGGCAGATACGCAGTATTTT.

J is TRBJ2-7 and V is TRBV7-3, with D uncertain. Near its end, the DNA agrees better with TRBJ2-1, so the J call may be wrong. CDR3 length: 13 residues. CDR1 is SGHTA, CDR2 FQGTGA, per germline. The CDR3 coding sequence is TGTGCCAGCAGCTCGACACCTTACAATGAGCAGTTCTTC. This gives the protein CASSSTPYNEQFF.

This clonotype was seen repeatedly, ten times or more. The V call is TRBV6-5, the J call TRBJ1-6; TRBD1 agrees at 10 bases. The CDR3 is made up of 15 amino acids. The ends lost 5 bases at V and 7 bases at J; junction bases unmatched: 5. Germline V gene data show CDR1 as MNHEY and CDR2 as SVGAGI. Here the CDR3 DNA reads TGTGCCAGCAGTACCGGGACAGGGGAAAATTCACCCCTCCACTTT. This translates into CASSTGTGENSPLHF.

This clonotype was seen more than once but under ten times. Germline is not matched at one junction end, which may reflect a read error. V is TRBV7-7 and J is TRBJ2-5; a weak D match, TRBD2 (6 bases). Germline V gene data show CDR1 as SSHAT and CDR2 as FNYEAQ (reference sequence). This CDR3 spans 15 amino acids. DNA for the CDR3: TGTGCTAGCAGCGCCATCGCGGGGTCCTTGGAGACCCAGTACTTC. Its protein product is CASSAIAGSLETQYF.

V is TRBV7-3 and J is TRBJ1-1, with 10 bases fitting TRBD1. Trimming cost V 2 bases and J 0 bases; bases outside gene matches: 12. Germline V gives CDR1 SGHTA, CDR2 FQGTGA. CDR3 length: 19 amino acids. CDR3 coding DNA: TGTGCCAGCAGCTTACAAACACCGGGACAGGGGTTGATGAACACTGAAGCTTTCTTT. Translating it yields CASSLQTPGQGLMNTEAFF.

The table lists this clonotype with a few counts. The J gene is TRBJ2-5, the V gene TRBV10-3; 8 bases are shared with TRBD2. Trimming at V came to 3 bases and at J to 0 bases, leaving 3 bases not matched to a gene. The CDR3 loop spans 15 amino acids. Germline CDR1 is ENHRY and CDR2 is SYGVKD. CDR3 residues: CAISDAGGDQETQYF. CDR3 coding DNA: TGTGCCATCAGTGACGCGGGGGGCGACCAAGAGACCCAGTACTTC.

This clonotype was seen only a few times. The V call is TRBV11-2, the J call TRBJ2-4, with D hard to call. The V end lost 2 bases, the J end lost 6 bases, and 5 bases lay between the germline ends. Germline-derived CDR1 and CDR2 are SGHAT and FQNNGV. The CDR3 extends over 12 amino acids. The CDR3 DNA reads TGTGCCAGCAGCTTAAAGGGAAACATTCAGTACTTC. Translating it yields CASSLKGNIQYF.

This clonotype has a handful of counts. V and J are TRBV7-2 and TRBJ2-7, with unresolved D. The V gene lost 0 bases and the J gene lost 0 bases, with 6 bases spanning the gap. This CDR3 spans 14 amino acids. Germline CDR1 is SGHTA and CDR2 is FQGNSA. CDR3 in amino acids: CASSLAAPSYEQYF. In DNA form, the CDR3 reads TGTGCCAGCAGCTTAGCCGCTCCCTCCTACGAGCAGTACTTC.

V gene TRBV5-1 combines with J gene TRBJ2-5; D not resolved. The germline V gene encodes CDR1 SGHRS and CDR2 YFSETQ. This CDR3 contains 14 residues. Trimming left V 0 bases short and J 0 bases short, with 6 bases between. The CDR3 coding sequence is TGCGCCAGCAGCTTGGCCAACTACCAAGAGACCCAGTACTTC. The encoded protein is CASSLANYQETQYF.

The V call is TRBV25-1, the J call TRBJ1-5, with D perhaps matching TRBD1 (5 bases). The V and J ends lost 4 bases and 16 bases respectively, with 23 bases between them. Germline values: CDR1 MGHDK, CDR2 SYGVNS. This CDR3 has 14 amino acids. Here the CDR3 DNA reads TGTGCCAGCAGTGCCCGACACCGGGACGGGATCATCCATTTT. It translates to CASSARHRDGIIHF.

This clonotype was counted a few times. The rearrangement joins TRBV6-5 to TRBJ2-1; D is unresolved. The V gene lost 0 bases and the J gene lost 4 bases, with 10 bases spanning the gap. Per germline, CDR1 MNHEY and CDR2 SVGAGI. There are 15 residues in the CDR3. The CDR3 DNA is TGTGCCAGCAGTTACTCGGGCAGTTTTTACAATGAGCAGTTCTTC. This encodes CASSYSGSFYNEQFF.

The chain couples TRBV7-2 to TRBJ2-4; perhaps D is TRBD1 or TRBD2 (5 bases each). CDR1 and CDR2 from the germline V gene are SGHTA and FQGNSA. V gave up 3 bases and J gave up 12 bases, with 15 bases separating them. The CDR3 sequence is 13 residues long. The CDR3 protein is CASSFLHRGPQYF. Here the CDR3 DNA reads TGTGCCAGCAGCTTTTTACATCGGGGCCCTCAGTACTTC.

A few counts support this clonotype. The chain is built from TRBV4-1 and TRBJ1-2; maybe TRBD1 (5 bases). Trimming removed 3 bases at V and 8 bases at J, with 10 bases between. CDR1 and CDR2 (germline): MGHRA, YSYEKL. This CDR3 contains 12 residues. In DNA form, the CDR3 reads TGCGCCAGCAGCCATGGGACCGGAGGCTACACCTTC. Translated, it gives CASSHGTGGYTF.

The chain links TRBV11-2 to TRBJ1-2, with no clear D. This CDR3 is built from 12 residues. Trimming removed 5 bases from V and 6 bases from J, with 10 bases in between. The germline V gene has CDR1 SGHAT and CDR2 FQNNGV. This CDR3 is CASSRQRNGYTF. Here the CDR3 DNA reads TGTGCCAGCAGCCGGCAACGAAATGGCTACACCTTC.

CDR3 amino acids: CASSQVLSATSHEQYF. In DNA form, the CDR3 reads TGCGCCAGCAGCCAAGTCCTCTCGGCGACTTCCCACGAGCAGTACTTC. V gene TRBV4-1 combines with J gene TRBJ2-5; D is ambiguous. The J call may be in error: the DNA end matches TRBJ2-7 better. Germline V lookup: CDR1 MGHRA, CDR2 YSYEKL. The CDR3 has 16 residues.

This clonotype was recorded a few times. The chain links TRBV10-3 to TRBJ2-2, with D perhaps matching TRBD2 (6 bases). The ends were cut back, 8 bases at V and 4 bases at J, with 14 bases in the middle. The CDR3 loop spans 14 amino acids. CDR1 is ENHRY and CDR2 is SYGVKD in the germline V gene. The CDR3 loop is CAIGGLTGTGELFF. The DNA for the CDR3 is TGTGCCATCGGAGGGCTAACGGGCACCGGGGAGCTGTTTTTT.

V gene TRBV27 combines with J gene TRBJ2-5, with TRBD1 matching 7 bases. The J call may be incorrect, as the DNA end agrees better with TRBJ2-7. The germline V gene has CDR1 MNHEY and CDR2 SMNVEV (reference sequence). The length of the CDR3 is 18 residues. CDR3 DNA sequence: TGTGCCAGCAGTCCCGACGGGACAGCCTTGTGTTCCGCCCACGAGCAGTACTTC. Encoded protein: CASSPDGTALCSAHEQYF.

The genes are TRBV5-6 and TRBJ2-7; D uncertain. The germline V gene encodes CDR1 SGHDT and CDR2 YYEEEE. The CDR3 sequence is 13 residues long. The V and J ends lost 0 bases and 10 bases respectively, with 14 bases between them. The CDR3 loop reads CASSLGPNSEQYF. The CDR3 DNA is TGTGCCAGCAGCTTGGGACCCAACAGCGAACAGTACTTC.

This clonotype was picked up a small number of times. The V and J genes are TRBV12-3 or TRBV12-4 and TRBJ2-7, with D unclear. The CDR3 has 12 amino acids. Trimming took 5 bases from V and 3 from J, leaving 8 bases between them. The CDR3: CASSRRIYEQYF. The CDR3 DNA is TGTGCCAGCAGTCGTAGGATCTACGAGCAGTACTTC.

The chain uses TRBV6-1 and TRBJ2-7; D remains unclear. CDR3 length: 12 amino acids. V dropped 6 bases and J dropped 0 bases, with 6 bases sitting between them. The germline gives CDR1 MNHNS, CDR2 SASEGT. As DNA, the CDR3 is TGTGCCAGCAGGGTCCCCTCCTACGAGCAGTACTTC. This translates into CASRVPSYEQYF.

V and J are TRBV12-3 or TRBV12-4 and TRBJ2-1; D perhaps matches TRBD2 (6 bases). Between the trimmed V and J ends, which lost 7 bases and 5 bases, there was a span of 15 bases. This CDR3 is built from 14 residues. CDR3 amino acids: CASTMWTTHNEQFF. The CDR3 DNA follows: TGTGCCAGCACCATGTGGACTACTCACAATGAGCAGTTCTTC.

The chain uses TRBV12-3 or TRBV12-4 and TRBJ1-4; D uncertain. The CDR3 consists of 14 residues. V was trimmed by 7 bases and J by 3 bases, leaving 12 bases between them. The CDR3 sequence: CASTRRWANEKLFF. CDR3 bases: TGTGCCAGCACCCGACGGTGGGCTAATGAAAAACTGTTTTTT.